The 23 T cell receptor beta chains given below trace back to one sample, sequenced in a study of control samples from healthy donors and cancer patients. The repertoire was sequenced with immunoSEQ multiplex PCR; TCRdb's copy has only in-frame clones and lacks some. The sample holds about 150,000 clones, around nine tenths seen once. Material: blood. Receptors originate from a young man in good health.

A word on this clone: At the DNA level, this CDR3 is encoded by other sequences in the same sample as well. The genes are TRBV19 and TRBJ1-5; no clear D. Trimming cost V 1 base and J 1 base, with 8 bases left between them. This CDR3 comprises 15 residues. Looked up from germline, CDR1 is LNHDA and CDR2 is SQIVND (reference sequence). The CDR3 here is CASSIGGRSNQPQHF. CDR3 nucleotides: TGTGCCAGTAGTATAGGTGGCAGAAGCAATCAGCCCCAGCATTTT.

This clone was seen just once. J is TRBJ1-3 and V is TRBV7-2, with unresolved D. The CDR3 sequence is 14 residues long. Germline CDR1 SGHTA, CDR2 FQGNSA. Between the trimmed V and J ends, which lost 4 bases and 4 bases, there was a span of 11 bases. The CDR3 reads CASSSPGMGNTIYF. The CDR3 DNA is TGTGCCAGCAGCTCCCCGGGAATGGGAAACACCATATATTTT. Full variable domain (rest looked up from reference TRBV7-2 and TRBJ1-3): GAGVSQSPSNKVTEKGKDVELRCDPISGHTALYWYRQSLGQGLEFLIYFQGNSAPDKSGLPSDRFSAERTGGSVSTLTIQRTQQEDSAVYLCASSSPGMGNTIYFGEGSWLTVV.

This clone was picked up one time. The chain uses TRBV6-2 or TRBV6-3 and TRBJ2-5, with D perhaps matching TRBD2 (5 bases). Looked up from germline, CDR1 is MNHEY and CDR2 is SVGEGT. The CDR3 length is 14 residues. V gave up 2 bases and J gave up 1 base, with 8 bases separating them. CDR3 DNA sequence: TGTGCCAGCAGTTACACCAGCGGCCAAGAGACCCAGTACTTC. Amino acids: CASSYTSGQETQYF.

J is TRBJ1-1 and V is TRBV19; D is undetermined. Trimming left V 1 base short and J 4 bases short, with 1 base between. CDR1 and CDR2 from the germline V gene are LNHDA and SQIVND (reference sequence). CDR3 length equals 11 residues. The chain's CDR3 is CASSIATEAFF. CDR3 DNA: TGTGCCAGTAGTATAGCCACTGAAGCTTTCTTT. The whole variable domain, remainder taken from reference TRBV19 and TRBJ1-1, is DGGITQSPKYLFRKEGQNVTLSCEQNLNHDAMYWYRQDPGQGLRLIYYSQIVNDFQKGDIAEGYSVSREKKESFPLTVTSAQKNPTAFYLCASSIATEAFFGQGTRLTVV.

DNA for the CDR3: TGCGCCAGCAGCCAGACCGGACAGGGTAATTCACCCCTCCACTTT. Protein: CASSQTGQGNSPLHF. The V gene is TRBV4-3, the J gene TRBJ1-6, with TRBD1 identical over 8 bases. The CDR3 extends over 15 amino acids. From germline, CDR1 is LGHNA and CDR2 YSLEER. V lost 3 bases, J lost 6 bases, and 4 bases stayed unmatched.

The chain joins TRBV6-5 to TRBJ2-7; D uncertain. CDR1 is MNHEY and CDR2 is SVGAGI in the germline V gene. The CDR3 contains 14 residues. Trimming left V 6 bases short and J 5 bases short, with 17 bases between. The CDR3 sequence: CASSDVGVVDEQYF. In nucleotides, the CDR3 is TGTGCCAGCAGCGACGTTGGGGTTGTCGACGAGCAGTACTTC.

This chain connects TRBV18 to TRBJ1-2; the D gene is possibly TRBD1 (6 bases). V was trimmed by 1 base and J by 6 bases, leaving 12 bases between them. This CDR3 spans 14 amino acids. Germline values: CDR1 KGHSH, CDR2 LQKENI. CDR3 nucleotide sequence: TGTGCCAGCTCACCACAGGGGGTGGAGGATGGCTACACCTTC. Encoded protein: CASSPQGVEDGYTF.

The genes are TRBV9 and TRBJ2-7; 7 nucleotides line up with TRBD1. Trimming took 3 bases from V and 0 from J; bases not matched to a gene: 3. The CDR3 has 14 residues. The germline V gene has CDR1 SGDLS and CDR2 YYNGEE. The CDR3: CASSAGTVSYEQYF. CDR3 nucleotide sequence: TGTGCCAGCAGCGCCGGGACAGTCTCCTACGAGCAGTACTTC.

The CDR3 sequence: CATSGGLAYNEQYF. The CDR3 bases are TGTGCCACCAGTGGCGGACTAGCGTACAATGAGCAGTACTTC. The genes are TRBV24-1 and TRBJ2-7, with 9 positions matching TRBD2. J was trimmed by 7 bases and V by 5 bases; bases with no gene match: 8. CDR1 and CDR2 from the germline V gene are KGHDR and SFDVKD. This CDR3 contains 14 residues.

J is TRBJ1-4 and V is TRBV18, with 7 bases that match TRBD1. CDR3 length equals 16 residues. Per germline, CDR1 KGHSH and CDR2 LQKENI. The junction had 13 bases not matched to a gene; V was cut back by 5 bases and J by 7 bases. The CDR3 DNA is TGTGCCAGCTCATCGACAGGGTCGGTCGATGGTGAAAAACTGTTTTTT. Translating it yields CASSSTGSVDGEKLFF.

The chain employs TRBV3-1 (or the pseudogene TRBV3-2) and TRBJ2-7; TRBD1 aligns across 7 bases. This CDR3 is built from 14 residues. The ends lost 4 bases at V and 4 bases at J; junction bases unmatched: 7. The germline V gene encodes CDR1 LGHDT and CDR2 YNNKEL (reference sequence). CDR3 DNA sequence: TGTGCCAGCAGCCTCCGGGACAGCTATTACGAGCAGTACTTC. Translation: CASSLRDSYYEQYF.

The chain has TRBV6-1 and TRBJ1-1; no clear D. The germline V and J ends were trimmed by 3 bases and 8 bases, with 13 bases remaining between them. The CDR3 is made up of 13 amino acids. CDR1 is MNHNS and CDR2 is SASEGT in the germline V gene. For the CDR3, the DNA is TGTGCCAGCAGTGAGCGAGAGAGGGAAGAAGCTTTCTTT. As protein: CASSEREREEAFF.

This rearrangement joins TRBV19 to TRBJ1-5, with a tentative D call TRBD1 (6 bases). The CDR3 runs to 18 residues. The V end was cut by 2 bases, the J end by 0 bases, with 17 bases between. The germline gives CDR1 LNHDA, CDR2 SQIVND (reference sequence). CDR3 amino acids: CASSITGIFPSSNQPQHF. CDR3 nucleotides: TGTGCCAGTAGTATAACAGGGATCTTTCCGAGTAGCAATCAGCCCCAGCATTTT.

The V and J genes are TRBV4-3 and TRBJ2-7; D possibly corresponds to TRBD1 (6 bases). Germline loops: CDR1 LGHNA, CDR2 YSLEER. CDR3 length: 15 residues. Trimming removed 0 bases at V and 0 bases at J, with 9 bases between. The CDR3 sequence: CASSQDVRGSYEQYF. In DNA, the CDR3 is TGCGCCAGCAGCCAAGATGTCAGGGGCTCCTACGAGCAGTACTTC.

The CDR3 spells CASSLSPGTHGGYTF. CDR3 nucleotides: TGTGCCAGCAGCTTATCGCCGGGGACGCATGGTGGCTACACCTTC. This chain connects TRBV9 to TRBJ1-2, with D tentatively TRBD1 (5 bases). Trimming took off 4 bases at V and 7 bases at J, with 20 bases between the two ends. The germline V gene encodes CDR1 SGDLS and CDR2 YYNGEE. The CDR3 totals 15 residues.

This chain connects TRBV29-1 to TRBJ1-1; possible D gene TRBD1, 5 bases. Germline V gene lookup returns CDR1 SQVTM and CDR2 ANQGSEA. V was shortened by 7 bases and J by 10 bases, with 19 bases between the two germline ends. The CDR3 is 12 amino acids. The CDR3 DNA is TGCAGCGCCGAGGGACTGGAAGTAGGAGCTTTCTTT. Its protein product is CSAEGLEVGAFF.

The CDR3 DNA reads TGCGCCAGCAGCTTGGGGCAGAACACCGGGGAGCTGTTTTTT. Its translation: CASSLGQNTGELFF. J is TRBJ2-2 and V is TRBV5-1; D not certain. Trimming took 0 bases from V and 1 from J, leaving 4 bases between them. CDR3 length: 14 amino acids. CDR1 and CDR2 from the germline V gene are SGHRS and YFSETQ.

The rearrangement uses TRBV5-1 and TRBJ2-3; 9 bases agree with TRBD2. The CDR3 extends over 16 amino acids. The V segment lost 4 bases and the J segment 3 bases; nucleotides outside the gene matches: 9. Looked up from germline, CDR1 is SGHRS and CDR2 is YFSETQ. CDR3 DNA: TGCGCCAGCAGCCGCCAACCGGGACTAGCTACAGATACGCAGTATTTT. Amino acids: CASSRQPGLATDTQYF.

The rearrangement links TRBV7-2 to TRBJ2-3, with D uncertain. The CDR3 contains 15 residues. Germline CDR1 is SGHTA and CDR2 is FQGNSA. The V end was cut by 0 bases, the J end by 5 bases, with 12 bases between. The CDR3 bases are TGTGCCAGCAGCTTAGCCCCCGGGCTCAGAGATACGCAGTATTTT. Encoded protein: CASSLAPGLRDTQYF.

The V call is TRBV7-8, the J call TRBJ1-5; D gene uncertain. The CDR3 sequence is 15 residues long. Germline loops: CDR1 SGHVS, CDR2 FQNEAQ. The V end was cut by 2 bases, the J end by 0 bases, with 8 bases between. Written as DNA, the CDR3 is TGTGCCAGCAGCTTATCTGCTTATAGCAATCAGCCCCAGCATTTT. It encodes CASSLSAYSNQPQHF.

V and J are TRBV6-6 and TRBJ1-2, with D tentatively TRBD1 (5 bases). This CDR3 has 15 residues. V shed 5 bases and J shed 5 bases, with 18 bases lying between them. The V gene's germline CDR1 is MNHNY and CDR2 SVGAGI (reference sequence). The CDR3 DNA follows: TGTGCCAGCAGTGCCACGCAGGGACGGGCGTATGGCTACACCTTC. It translates to CASSATQGRAYGYTF.

V usage is TRBV5-1 and J usage is TRBJ1-4; D is uncertain. Trimming cost V 4 bases and J 2 bases, with 15 bases left between them. The germline V gene has CDR1 SGHRS and CDR2 YFSETQ. CDR3 length: 16 amino acids. In DNA, the CDR3 is TGCGCCAGCAGCCCCCCGGCAGGTGGGACTAATGAAAAACTGTTTTTT. Its protein is CASSPPAGGTNEKLFF. Based on the CDR3 plus reference TRBV5-1 and TRBJ1-4, the full variable domain is KAGVTQTPRYLIKTRGQQVTLSCSPISGHRSVSWYQQTPGQGLQFLFEYFSETQRNKGNFPGRFSGRQFSNSRSEMNVSTLELGDSALYLCASSPPAGGTNEKLFFGSGTQLSVL.

The V and J genes are TRBV3-1 (or the pseudogene TRBV3-2) and TRBJ1-2; 7 positions match TRBD1. The length of the CDR3 is 14 residues. V was clipped by 4 bases and J by 2 bases; unmatched bases: 4. Germline V gene sequence: CDR1 LGHDT, CDR2 YNNKEL (reference sequence). CDR3 protein: CASSLGGYNYGYTF. The DNA of the CDR3 is TGTGCCAGCAGCCTAGGGGGCTACAACTATGGCTACACCTTC.